One and the same sample provided the 26 T cell receptor beta chains below, sequenced in a study of CD8+ T cells in alopecia areata (dated by TCRdb to about 2018). Preparation of the library involved the immunoSEQ multiplex PCR assay. For TCR sequencing, RNA was extracted from every sample and reverse transcribed into cDNA to serve as template. This immuneACCESS table, as held by TCRdb, lists in-frame sequences with V and J called but not all clones. Of the missing ones, under half trace to an unresolved V gene in checked studies; the others have no known cause. This sample is represented by tens of thousands of clones; less than 65% of them were singletons. Roughly 18% of the sample is held by the ten biggest clonotypes. The sample consisted of NKG2D-high CD8+ T cells sorted from blood. Per the publication, the cell subset or site label means: sorted CD8+ NKG2D-high blood T cells. The receptors here all came from a human donor with alopecia areata.

The V and J genes are TRBV29-1 and TRBJ1-1; no definite D call. The CDR3 is 11 amino acids. V was pared by 3 bases and J by 2 bases, with 4 bases between. The germline V gene has CDR1 SQVTM and CDR2 ANQGSEA. CDR3 bases: TGCAGCGTTGACAGAAACACTGAAGCTTTCTTT. Translating gives CSVDRNTEAFF.

The chain uses TRBV19 and TRBJ2-7, with a weak D call TRBD2 (6 bases). The germline CDR1 and CDR2 sequences are LNHDA and SQIVND (reference sequence). Deletions cut 3 bases from V and 2 bases from J, with 23 bases between. The CDR3 consists of 18 residues. CDR3 sequence (DNA): TGTGCCAGTAGTATCTACTTATCGGTGGAGGAGGGTACCTACGAGCAGTACTTC. It yields the protein CASSIYLSVEEGTYEQYF.

The chain carries TRBV7-8 and TRBJ2-2; 10 bases line up with TRBD2. V was pared by 4 bases and J by 1 base, with 3 bases of the junction left unmatched. The length of the CDR3 is 16 residues. CDR1 and CDR2 from the germline V gene are SGHVS and FQNEAQ. Here the CDR3 reads CASSSGTSENTGELFF. The CDR3 bases are TGTGCCAGCAGCTCGGGGACTAGCGAGAACACCGGGGAGCTGTTTTTT.

This rearrangement joins TRBV7-3 to TRBJ2-7; perhaps TRBD1 as D (6 bases). The V end was cut by 0 bases, the J end by 3 bases, with 12 bases between. This CDR3 is built from 15 residues. The germline CDR1 and CDR2 sequences are SGHTA and FQGTGA. This CDR3 is CASSLTGDTFYEQYF. Here the CDR3 DNA reads TGTGCCAGCAGCTTAACCGGGGACACATTCTACGAGCAGTACTTC.

This clone appeared a few times. The chain joins TRBV23-1 to TRBJ1-5; maybe TRBD1 (6 bases). TRBV23-1 is flagged as an ORF with uncertain function. The V end was cut by 2 bases, the J end by 0 bases, with 11 bases between. CDR3 length: 16 residues. Here the CDR3 reads CASSQDRNHSNQPQHF. Written as DNA, the CDR3 is TGCGCCAGCAGTCAAGACAGGAACCATAGCAATCAGCCCCAGCATTTT.

The chain carries TRBV4-1 and TRBJ2-2; the match to TRBD2 covers 7 bases. With 4 bases clipped from V and 2 bases from J, the junction kept 7 bases outside the gene matches. The CDR3 spans 16 residues. CDR1 MGHRA and CDR2 YSYEKL come from the germline V gene. The CDR3 coding sequence is TGCGCCAGCAGCCCCCCGGGACTACCTAACACCGGGGAGCTGTTTTTT. Its translation is CASSPPGLPNTGELFF.

This clone ranks as medium-sized. The chain links TRBV28 to TRBJ2-6; D remains ambiguous. CDR1 and CDR2 (germline): MDHEN, SYDVKM. The CDR3 is 18 amino acids. Trimming shortened V by 6 bases and J by 1 base, and 19 bases separated the two germline ends. Here the CDR3 reads CASRRTIRDGSGANVLTF. The CDR3 DNA follows: TGTGCCAGCAGACGTACGATAAGGGATGGTTCTGGGGCCAACGTCCTGACTTTC.

This clone came up a few times. CDR3 sequence reads: CASSLGQSNEQFF. Written as DNA, the CDR3 is TGTGCCAGCAGCTTGGGACAGTCGAATGAGCAGTTCTTC. The rearrangement links TRBV5-6 to TRBJ2-1; weak D call: TRBD1 (5 bases). The CDR3 runs to 13 residues. Germline values: CDR1 SGHDT, CDR2 YYEEEE. The V end was cut by 0 bases, the J end by 7 bases, with 8 bases between.

CDR3 loop: CASSTGLAGGSQETQYF. The CDR3 nucleotides are TGTGCCAGCAGCACCGGACTAGCGGGAGGCTCCCAAGAGACCCAGTACTTC. This chain joins TRBV5-8 and TRBJ2-5; TRBD2 aligns across 14 bases. Germline values: CDR1 SGHTS, CDR2 YDEGEE. V shed 4 bases and J 1 base; nucleotides not matched to a gene: 6. The CDR3 is 17 amino acids.

This clone came up a few times. The V gene is TRBV19, the J gene TRBJ2-7, with D possibly matching TRBD2 (5 bases). The CDR3 runs to 12 residues. Trimming shortened V by 6 bases and J by 2 bases, and 8 bases separated the two germline ends. Germline lookup yields CDR1 LNHDA and CDR2 SQIVND (reference sequence). This chain's CDR3 is CASSPGTYEQYF. The CDR3 DNA follows: TGTGCCAGTAGCCCCGGGACCTACGAGCAGTACTTC.

This clone was picked up a small number of times. The rearrangement joins TRBV27 to TRBJ2-2, with D perhaps TRBD2 (6 bases). There are 15 residues in the CDR3. V was cut by 3 bases and J by 4 bases, with 12 bases left in between. Germline CDR1 MNHEY, CDR2 SMNVEV (reference sequence). The chain's CDR3 is CASSFTSPITGELFF. The CDR3 nucleotides read TGTGCCAGCAGTTTCACTAGCCCCATCACCGGGGAGCTGTTTTTT.

The V call is TRBV15, the J call TRBJ2-2; unclear D gene. The V end lost 0 bases, the J end lost 1 base, and 9 bases lay between the germline ends. The germline V gene has CDR1 LNHNV and CDR2 YYDKDF (reference sequence). There are 16 residues in the CDR3. The CDR3, as DNA: TGTGCCACCAGCAGAGATCCCGGGCTGAACACCGGGGAGCTGTTTTTT. Its protein is CATSRDPGLNTGELFF.

This rearrangement joins TRBV5-6 to TRBJ2-1; D is ambiguous. V was clipped by 5 bases and J by 9 bases, with 9 bases between them. The CDR3 has 11 residues. Germline V gives CDR1 SGHDT, CDR2 YYEEEE. The CDR3, as DNA: TGTGCCAGCAGTCTCTCCCGTGAGCAGTTCTTC. Translated, it gives CASSLSREQFF.

The gene calls are TRBV27 and TRBJ1-1, with D maybe TRBD1 (5 bases). CDR3 length: 13 amino acids. Germline V gives CDR1 MNHEY, CDR2 SMNVEV (reference sequence). V lost 2 bases and J lost 5, with 9 bases in between. For the CDR3, the DNA is TGTGCCAGCAGTTTAGGTGGGGGGACTGAAGCTTTCTTT. Its protein is CASSLGGGTEAFF.

The chain carries TRBV11-2 and TRBJ2-1; 13 bases agree with TRBD2. Germline CDR1 is SGHAT and CDR2 is FQNNGV. The CDR3 extends over 12 amino acids. The J segment lost 13 bases and the V segment lost 5 bases, leaving 2 bases of the junction unmatched. CDR3 bases: TGTGCCAGCAGCCCGGGACTAGCGGGACAGTTCTTC. Residues: CASSPGLAGQFF.

The chain recombines TRBV29-1 with TRBJ1-2, with no clear D. There are 12 residues in the CDR3. Trimming cost V 4 bases and J 2 bases, with 8 bases left between them. CDR1 and CDR2 from the germline V gene are SQVTM and ANQGSEA. The CDR3 DNA follows: TGCAGCGTTGCTACGGGAAACTATGGCTACACCTTC. Translated, it gives CSVATGNYGYTF. The full variable domain, with the rest looked up from reference TRBV29-1 and TRBJ1-2, is SAVISQKPSRDICQRGTSLTIQCQVDSQVTMMFWYRQQPGQSLTLIATANQGSEATYESGFVIDKFPISRPNLTFSTLTVSNMSPEDSSIYLCSVATGNYGYTFGSGTRLTVV.

This sequence joins TRBV23-1 and TRBJ1-5, with a possible D match to TRBD1 (6 bases). TRBV23-1 is given ORF status, its function remaining uncertain. The CDR3 covers 19 residues. The germline V and J ends were trimmed by 0 bases and 2 bases, with 20 bases remaining between them. CDR3 residues: CASSQSNGRGKGGNQPQHF. CDR3 in DNA: TGCGCCAGCAGTCAATCAAATGGCAGGGGAAAGGGAGGCAATCAGCCCCAGCATTTT.

V is TRBV5-4 and J is TRBJ2-2, with D perhaps TRBD2 (6 bases). The germline V and J ends were trimmed by 0 bases and 5 bases, with 11 bases remaining between them. CDR3 length: 15 amino acids. Germline V gene data show CDR1 as SGHNT and CDR2 as YYREEE (reference sequence). The CDR3 loop is CASSLVSGRTGELFF. The CDR3 DNA sequence: TGTGCCAGCAGCTTGGTGTCAGGGAGGACCGGGGAGCTGTTTTTT.

This rearrangement joins TRBV7-2 to TRBJ1-2; the match to TRBD1 covers 7 bases. V lost 5 bases and J lost 8; bases outside the gene matches: 5. Germline V lookup: CDR1 SGHTA, CDR2 FQGNSA. The CDR3 runs to 12 residues. The CDR3 bases are TGTGCCAGCAGCCCGACAGGGTACGGCTACACCTTC. This sequence encodes CASSPTGYGYTF.

The chain joins TRBV5-1 to TRBJ2-4; the match to TRBD2 covers 9 bases. The CDR3 runs to 18 residues. Looked up from germline, CDR1 is SGHRS and CDR2 is YFSETQ. J gave up 3 bases and V 4 bases, and 14 bases lay outside the gene matches. CDR3 sequence (DNA): TGCGCCAGCAGCCCCCGGAGTAGCGGGGGAATAAACAAAAACATTCAGTACTTC. Protein: CASSPRSSGGINKNIQYF.

This clone is judged medium-sized. The V call is TRBV6-5, the J call TRBJ1-4; D is perhaps TRBD1 (5 bases). The CDR3 spans 14 residues. CDR1 MNHEY and CDR2 SVGAGI come from the germline V gene. The germline V and J ends were trimmed by 2 bases and 7 bases, with 11 bases remaining between them. The chain's CDR3 is CASSYVAGSEKLFF. CDR3 bases: TGTGCCAGCAGTTACGTAGCAGGGTCTGAAAAACTGTTTTTT.

The V call is TRBV19, the J call TRBJ2-1; 9 positions agree with TRBD1. The V gene's germline CDR1 is LNHDA and CDR2 SQIVND (reference sequence). This CDR3 comprises 14 residues. J lost 9 bases, V lost 2 bases, and 5 bases had no gene match. CDR3 sequence: CASSIYRGPGEQFF. The CDR3 DNA reads as TGTGCCAGTAGTATATACAGGGGGCCCGGTGAGCAGTTCTTC.

The genes are TRBV12-5 and TRBJ2-5; a weak D match, TRBD2 (5 bases). Per germline, CDR1 LGHNT and CDR2 FRNRAP. CDR3 length: 12 amino acids. V was trimmed by 1 base and J by 11 bases, leaving 11 bases between them. CDR3: CASGLATRVQYF. The CDR3 DNA sequence: TGTGCTAGTGGTTTGGCAACGAGGGTGCAGTACTTC. Filled out from reference TRBV12-5 and TRBJ2-5, the complete variable domain reads DARVTQTPRHKVTEMGQEVTMRCQPILGHNTVFWYRQTMMQGLELLAYFRNRAPLDDSGMPKDRFSAEMPDATLATLKIQPSEPRDSAVYFCASGLATRVQYFGPGTRLLVL.

The CDR3, as DNA: TGTGCCAGCAGCTCAAGACTCGAAGAGACCCAGTACTTC. Protein: CASSSRLEETQYF. The rearrangement links TRBV5-4 to TRBJ2-5, with D hard to call. The germline gives CDR1 SGHNT, CDR2 YYREEE (reference sequence). There are 13 residues in the CDR3. The V and J ends lost 3 bases and 3 bases respectively, with 9 bases between them.

This clone was found a few times. The chain employs TRBV4-2 and TRBJ2-7, with TRBD2 matching over 8 bases. V trimming: 2 bases; J trimming: 0 bases; junction bases outside the gene matches: 6. The CDR3 contains 16 residues. Per the germline V gene, CDR1 is LGHNA and CDR2 is YNFKEQ. CDR3 amino acids: CASSQFLREASYEQYF. The CDR3, as DNA: TGTGCCAGCAGCCAATTTTTGCGGGAGGCCTCCTACGAGCAGTACTTC.

The gene calls are TRBV5-1 and TRBJ2-7; 8 nucleotides match TRBD2. This CDR3 is built from 15 residues. V dropped 3 bases and J dropped 0; count of bases not matched to a gene: 5. CDR1 SGHRS and CDR2 YFSETQ come from the germline V gene. The CDR3 DNA reads as TGCGCCAGCAGCTGGCGAGCGGGGGACTCCTACGAGCAGTACTTC. This gives the protein CASSWRAGDSYEQYF.